This TCR beta chain originates from a study of blood T cell repertoires in COVID-19. Across the study: Spain, Italy and the United States supplied samples that represented acute and convalescent COVID-19.

CDR1 is KGHSH, CDR2 LQKENI, per germline. This CDR3 comprises 14 residues. Trimming stripped 0 bases from V and 7 bases from J, with 13 bases between. Per the original data handling: Scientists estimated how many nucleated cells there were by amplifying reference gene primers. Profiled with immunoSEQ multiplex PCR; TCRdb holds only in-frame clones, not every one. From that table come the V and J calls and clone size; the DNA was used to work out D and trimming. The sample yields approximately 80,000 clones, around 86% seen once. Material: peripheral blood. The clonotype comes from a man older than 75 with acute or convalescent COVID-19. The V and J genes are TRBV18 and TRBJ2-7; D unresolved. The CDR3 spells CASSPPTSPQEQYF. CDR3 sequence (DNA): TGTGCCAGCTCACCACCGACTTCTCCTCAGGAGCAGTACTTC.